This passage covers 17 T cell receptor beta chains from one sample sequenced in a study of T cell repertoires in cytomegalovirus infection. TCRdb reprocessed the reads with MiXCR, giving one entry per CDR3 protein. This sample has about 500,000 distinct CDR3 sequences, with 33% found just once. Antigen specificity for these receptors is unknown. Sample: cultured PBMCs, taken from culture after CMV antigen stimulation. The receptor source for this set is a human donor in good health (CMV status not recorded). Some clones in this sample may be carry-over from other donors' samples.

This clonotype was counted a few times. V is TRBV7-3 and J is TRBJ1-1; no clear D. V lost 1 base and J lost 5, with 8 bases in between. This CDR3 region has 13 residues. Per the germline V gene, CDR1 is SGHTA and CDR2 is FQGTGA. The CDR3: CASSLNQATEAFF. CDR3 DNA: TGTGCCAGCAGCTTAAATCAGGCGACTGAAGCTTTCTTT.

The J gene is TRBJ2-2, the V gene TRBV4-1; 8 bases match TRBD1. This CDR3 spans 15 amino acids. Looked up from germline, CDR1 is MGHRA and CDR2 is YSYEKL. With 6 bases clipped from V and 6 bases from J, the junction kept 9 bases outside the gene matches. CDR3 DNA: TGCGCCAGCAGTCCCCTGGACAGGGAAGCCGGGGAGCTGTTTTTT. Translating it yields CASSPLDREAGELFF.

The rearrangement links TRBV6-1 to TRBJ2-7; TRBD2 agrees at 9 bases. The CDR3 consists of 14 residues. Germline assignment: CDR1 MNHNS and CDR2 SASEGT. The V and J ends lost 5 bases and 4 bases, in that order; junction bases with no gene match: 6. In nucleotides, the CDR3 is TGTGCCAGCAGTCCCTTAGCGGGAGTTTACGAGCAGTACGTC. Protein sequence: CASSPLAGVYEQYV.

This clonotype was detected only a few times. The J gene is TRBJ2-5, the V gene TRBV4-3; D call uncertain. The CDR3 contains 15 residues. V was cut by 0 bases and J by 2 bases, with 10 bases left in between. Germline values: CDR1 LGHNA, CDR2 YSLEER. CDR3: CASSQDRAPQETQYF. The CDR3, as DNA: TGCGCCAGCAGCCAAGATAGGGCTCCACAAGAGACCCAGTACTTC.

This clonotype turned up a few times. The rearrangement uses TRBV15 and TRBJ2-7, with a possible D match to TRBD1 (6 bases). Germline lookup yields CDR1 LNHNV and CDR2 YYDKDF (reference sequence). The CDR3 loop spans 17 amino acids. Between the trimmed V and J ends, which lost 0 bases and 1 base, there was a span of 16 bases. CDR3 region: CATSRDYVVQGSYEQYF. In DNA form, the CDR3 reads TGTGCCACCAGCAGAGATTACGTAGTCCAGGGGTCCTACGAGCAGTACTTC.

The chain couples TRBV7-2 to TRBJ2-7; perhaps TRBD1 as D (5 bases). V lost 4 bases to trimming and J lost 1 base, with 14 bases between them. The CDR3 contains 15 residues. Germline assignment: CDR1 SGHTA and CDR2 FQGNSA. The DNA for the CDR3 is TGTGCCAGCAGCTCTACAGGCCAAACATCCTACGAGCAGTACTTC. Translating it yields CASSSTGQTSYEQYF.

CDR3 sequence reads: CASSRGGAGKNIQYF. The CDR3 DNA reads as TGTGCCAGTAGTCGTGGGGGCGCAGGCAAAAACATTCAGTACTTC. The chain couples TRBV19 to TRBJ2-4; D possibly corresponds to TRBD1 (6 bases). The germline V gene encodes CDR1 LNHDA and CDR2 SQIVND (reference sequence). The V and J ends lost 5 bases and 3 bases respectively, with 14 bases between them. This CDR3 has 15 amino acids.

A few counts support this clonotype. V usage is TRBV11-2 and J usage is TRBJ2-5; D might be TRBD1 (6 bases). CDR1 and CDR2 (germline): SGHAT, FQNNGV. There are 18 residues in the CDR3. With 1 base removed from V and 2 bases from J, the gap between germline ends came to 20 bases. The CDR3 nucleotides read TGTGCCAGCAGCTTAGTAGCCGCCCGGCGCACAGGGCAAGAGACCCAGTACTTC. The encoded protein is CASSLVAARRTGQETQYF. Drawing the rest from reference TRBV11-2 and TRBJ2-5, the complete variable domain is EAGVAQSPRYKIIEKRQSVAFWCNPISGHATLYWYQQILGQGPKLLIQFQNNGVVDDSQLPKDRFSAERLKGVDSTLKIQPAKLEDSAVYLCASSLVAARRTGQETQYFGPGTRLLVL.

The chain carries TRBV9 and TRBJ2-1; 9 bases are a match to TRBD1. Germline CDR1 reads SGDLS; CDR2 reads YYNGEE. The CDR3 runs to 16 residues. V lost 0 bases and J lost 8; bases outside the gene matches: 9. For the CDR3, the DNA is TGTGCCAGCAGCGTAGTTGGACAGGGGTCGATCTATGAGCAGTTCTTC. It translates to CASSVVGQGSIYEQFF.

This clonotype was counted a few times. One end of the junction does not line up with germline, which may come from a read error. The chain has TRBV7-7 and TRBJ2-2; TRBD2 might be the D (6 bases). Germline CDR1 SSHAT, CDR2 FNYEAQ (reference sequence). CDR3 length: 15 residues. CDR3 amino acids: CASSSDYSNTGELFF. CDR3 DNA: TGTGCTAGCAGCTCGGACTATTCTAACACCGGGGAGCTGTTTTTT.

This clonotype was detected only a few times. V is TRBV6-2 or TRBV6-3 and J is TRBJ2-3; 8 bases match TRBD1. The CDR3 has 18 residues. In germline, CDR1 is MNHEY, CDR2 SVGEGT. Trimming took 5 bases from V and 4 from J; bases not matched to a gene: 17. CDR3 residues: CASSRGAWQGAFPDTQYF. In nucleotides, the CDR3 is TGTGCCAGCAGTCGCGGGGCATGGCAGGGGGCTTTCCCAGATACGCAGTATTTT.

This sequence joins TRBV7-9 and TRBJ2-1; 14 bases agree with TRBD2. From germline, CDR1 is SEHNR and CDR2 FQNEAQ (reference sequence). CDR3 size: 17 residues. Trimming cost V 5 bases and J 4 bases; bases outside gene matches: 7. CDR3 sequence: CASSLRTSGRRYNEQFF. In DNA, the CDR3 is TGTGCCAGCAGCCTACGGACTAGCGGGAGGAGGTACAATGAGCAGTTCTTC.

This clonotype has a handful of counts. The chain recombines TRBV4-3 with TRBJ1-1; 7 nucleotides line up with TRBD1. This CDR3 has 16 residues. Germline CDR1 LGHNA, CDR2 YSLEER. Germline trimming cut 0 bases from V and 2 bases from J; bases unmatched to any gene: 6. The CDR3 DNA sequence: TGCGCCAGCAGCCAAGATCCGGGACAGTATAACACTGAAGCTTTCTTT. Protein: CASSQDPGQYNTEAFF.

The J gene is TRBJ2-1, the V gene TRBV19, with 8 positions matching TRBD2. V shed 3 bases and J 10 bases; nucleotides not matched to a gene: 8. The CDR3 is made up of 14 amino acids. CDR1 and CDR2 from the germline V gene are LNHDA and SQIVND (reference sequence). The CDR3 reads CASSILTSAKEQFF. CDR3 DNA sequence: TGTGCCAGTAGTATCTTGACTAGCGCTAAGGAGCAGTTCTTC.

The sample holds a few counts of this clonotype. This chain links TRBV28 with TRBJ2-7, with 10 positions matching TRBD2. In germline, CDR1 is MDHEN, CDR2 SYDVKM. The CDR3 length is 13 residues. V trimming: 4 bases; J trimming: 12 bases; junction bases outside the gene matches: 9. DNA of the CDR3: TGTGCCAGCAGTTCCGTCAACCTAGCGGGAGTGTACTTC. It yields the protein CASSSVNLAGVYF.

This clonotype has just one count. The chain uses TRBV24-1 and TRBJ2-5, with TRBD1 matching over 7 bases. With V trimmed by 6 bases and J by 1 base, 7 bases remained unmatched. The CDR3 has 15 amino acids. Germline CDR1 KGHDR, CDR2 SFDVKD. The CDR3 region is CATSPGTAFQETQYF. The CDR3 DNA is TGTGCCACCAGTCCCGGGACAGCATTCCAAGAGACCCAGTACTTC.

This chain connects TRBV5-4 to TRBJ1-3, with TRBD1 identical over 7 bases. Germline V gene sequence: CDR1 SGHNT, CDR2 YYREEE (reference sequence). V lost 4 bases and J lost 2; bases outside the gene matches: 6. The CDR3 has 15 amino acids. CDR3: CASSRQGFAGNTIYF. CDR3 bases: TGTGCCAGCAGCCGACAGGGATTCGCTGGAAACACCATATATTTT. Using reference TRBV5-4 and TRBJ1-3 for the parts outside the CDR3, the full variable domain is ETGVTQSPTHLIKTRGQQVTLRCSSQSGHNTVSWYQQALGQGPQFIFQYYREEENGRGNFPPRFSGLQFPNYSSELNVNALELDDSALYLCASSRQGFAGNTIYFGEGSWLTVV.